This T cell receptor (beta chain) was recorded in a study of sequential checkpoint blockade in melanoma. Sequencing used immunoSEQ multiplex PCR; TCRdb keeps in-frame clones, though not all of them. The table shows tens of thousands of clones, with 86% occurring only once. CDR3 length: 22 amino acids. Germline CDR1 reads MDHEN; CDR2 reads SYDVKM. The ends lost 5 bases at V and 1 base at J; junction bases unmatched: 26. Documented treatment: randomized to nivolumab then ipilimumab (arm A) or the reverse (arm B). PBMC sorting kept live CD3+CD8+ cells without CD19 or CD56. The clonotype was recovered from a human donor with melanoma. Specimen: CD8+ T cells sorted from blood (inferred from file names), collected from a patient given nivolumab and ipilimumab in sequence. This sequence joins TRBV28 and TRBJ2-7; 10 nucleotides match TRBD2. The DNA of the CDR3 is TGTGCCAGCAGTCCATGGACAGTGAGGACTAGCGGCTTACTATTAACGTCCTACGAGCAGTACTTC. Translating gives CASSPWTVRTSGLLLTSYEQYF.